This T cell receptor beta chain was identified during a study of patients and donors after allogeneic stem cell transplantation. TCRdb re-called the RT-PCR reads through MiXCR, storing one row per CDR3 protein. The sample lists 920,000 or so distinct CDR3 sequences, over 15% occurring once. The CDR3 has 12 amino acids. Germline-derived CDR1 and CDR2 are MNHNY and SVGAGI (reference sequence). The V end lost 2 bases, the J end lost 6 bases, and 8 bases lay between the germline ends. The sample was blood, either unsorted or a sorted T cell fraction (not recorded which). The chain links TRBV6-6 to TRBJ2-7; perhaps TRBD2 as D (6 bases). This TCR derives from a human donor who was either an allogeneic HSCT recipient or a stem cell or donor lymphocyte infusion donor (not recorded which). It is not recorded whose cells these are; they may come from a transplant donor. The CDR3 DNA is TGTGCCAGCAGTTACACGGGGGTCGAGCAGTACTTC. The encoded protein is CASSYTGVEQYF.